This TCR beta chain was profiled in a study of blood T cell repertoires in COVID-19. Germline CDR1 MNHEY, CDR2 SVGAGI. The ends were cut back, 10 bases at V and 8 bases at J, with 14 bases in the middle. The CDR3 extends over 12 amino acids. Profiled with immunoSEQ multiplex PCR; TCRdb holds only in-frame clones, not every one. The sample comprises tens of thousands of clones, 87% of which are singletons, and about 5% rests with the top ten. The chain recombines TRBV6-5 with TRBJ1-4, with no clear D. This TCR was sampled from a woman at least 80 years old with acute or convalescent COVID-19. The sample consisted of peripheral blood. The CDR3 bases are TGTGCCATCGCAAAGGGAGTAGAAAAACTGTTTTTT. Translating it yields CAIAKGVEKLFF.